The 24 T cell receptor beta chains listed next were all sequenced from one sample in a study of blood T cells in healthy people across ages. The second PCR ran about 6 to 12 cycles with a sample-barcoded 5' primer and J-beta primers. TCRdb reprocessed the 5' RACE reads with MiXCR, giving one entry per CDR3 protein. Of around 800,000 distinct CDR3 sequences in the sample, around 45% were seen once. Material: blood. All receptors come from a man older than 75 in good health.

This clonotype has ten or more counts. This chain joins TRBV7-9 and TRBJ2-7; D not resolved. Trimming took off 5 bases at V and 2 bases at J, with 13 bases between the two ends. This CDR3 is built from 14 residues. Germline V gene data show CDR1 as SEHNR and CDR2 as FQNEAQ (reference sequence). CDR3 amino acids: CASSPSIGTYEQYF. CDR3 nucleotide sequence: TGTGCCAGCAGCCCATCAATTGGGACCTACGAGCAGTACTTC.

This clonotype was detected once. V usage is TRBV7-9 and J usage is TRBJ2-2; D unresolved. Trimming took off 5 bases at V and 5 bases at J, with 15 bases between the two ends. The CDR3 contains 15 residues. Germline V lookup: CDR1 SEHNR, CDR2 FQNEAQ (reference sequence). The CDR3 sequence is CASSGDIWKTGELFF. The CDR3 nucleotides are TGTGCCAGCAGCGGCGACATTTGGAAAACCGGGGAGCTGTTTTTT.

This rearrangement joins TRBV10-3 to TRBJ2-7; D gene uncertain. V was cut by 9 bases and J by 0 bases, with 9 bases left in between. The CDR3 totals 12 residues. Germline V gives CDR1 ENHRY, CDR2 SYGVKD. DNA for the CDR3: TGTGCCATGGGATTTAGCTCCTACGAGCAGTACTTC. Protein sequence: CAMGFSSYEQYF.

The V call is TRBV24-1, the J call TRBJ2-1; 8 bases fit TRBD1. Trimming at V came to 1 base and at J to 10 bases, leaving 8 bases not matched to a gene. In germline, CDR1 is KGHDR, CDR2 SFDVKD. The CDR3 consists of 15 residues. DNA for the CDR3: TGTGCCACCAGTGATTTCGGACTGGGACAGGACGAGCAGTTCTTC. Translated, it gives CATSDFGLGQDEQFF.

The chain couples TRBV6-4 to TRBJ2-1; 7 nucleotides agree with TRBD1. The CDR3 extends over 16 amino acids. Germline trimming cut 6 bases from V and 4 bases from J; bases unmatched to any gene: 12. Germline V gene sequence: CDR1 MRHNA, CDR2 SNTAGT. The DNA for the CDR3 is TGTGCCAGCAGCGCCTCCGGGACAGTTCTTTACAATGAGCAGTTCTTC. This encodes CASSASGTVLYNEQFF.

The V and J genes are TRBV5-1 and TRBJ2-7; tentative D call: TRBD2 (5 bases). Trimming left V 0 bases short and J 3 bases short, with 7 bases between. The germline V gene encodes CDR1 SGHRS and CDR2 YFSETQ. This CDR3 comprises 13 residues. The CDR3 region is CASSLVANYEQYF. The CDR3, as DNA: TGCGCCAGCAGCTTGGTAGCGAACTACGAGCAGTACTTC.

This clonotype was picked up a small number of times. The chain has TRBV29-1 and TRBJ2-1; the D call may be TRBD1 or TRBD2 (5 bases each). The V and J ends lost 7 bases and 3 bases respectively, with 10 bases between them. Germline V gives CDR1 SQVTM, CDR2 ANQGSEA. The CDR3 has 12 residues. The CDR3 bases are TGCAGCGGGGGGAACAACTACAATGAGCAGTTCTTC. Amino acid sequence: CSGGNNYNEQFF.

The chain recombines TRBV24-1 with TRBJ2-5, with 9 bases aligning to TRBD2. V gave up 4 bases and J gave up 4 bases; unmatched junction bases: 9. The CDR3 length is 16 residues. CDR1 is KGHDR and CDR2 is SFDVKD in the germline V gene. The CDR3, as DNA: TGTGCCACCAGTGACCTCGGGACTAGCTTGGGAGAGACCCAGTACTTC. Protein sequence: CATSDLGTSLGETQYF.

The rearrangement links TRBV12-3 or TRBV12-4 to TRBJ2-7; D uncertain. The germline V and J ends were trimmed by 7 bases and 10 bases, with 29 bases remaining between them. There are 16 residues in the CDR3. This chain's CDR3 is CASTPLDPQELATQYF. CDR3 nucleotide sequence: TGTGCCAGCACTCCCCTTGACCCCCAGGAGCTGGCTACCCAGTACTTC.

The chain carries TRBV9 and TRBJ2-5; 8 bases are shared with TRBD2. Germline V gene data show CDR1 as SGDLS and CDR2 as YYNGEE. The junction had 3 bases not matched to a gene; V was cut back by 3 bases and J by 2 bases. CDR3 size: 14 residues. The CDR3, as DNA: TGTGCCAGCAGCGCTAGCGGGCCGCAAGAGACCCAGTACTTC. It encodes CASSASGPQETQYF.

The genes are TRBV10-3 and TRBJ2-7; D is unclear. CDR1 ENHRY and CDR2 SYGVKD come from the germline V gene. Trimming removed 0 bases from V and 4 bases from J, with 7 bases in between. The CDR3 spans 13 residues. The CDR3 is CAISESKYYEQYF. The DNA for the CDR3 is TGTGCCATCAGTGAGTCGAAATATTACGAGCAGTACTTC.

As DNA, the CDR3 is TGTGCCAGCAGCATCGCGACAGGGAGGGAGCTGTTTTTT. It specifies CASSIATGRELFF. The rearrangement links TRBV9 to TRBJ2-2; TRBD1 matches 7 bases. V lost 4 bases, J lost 9 bases, and 6 bases stayed unmatched. The CDR3 runs to 13 residues. CDR1 is SGDLS and CDR2 is YYNGEE in the germline V gene.

This chain joins TRBV2 and TRBJ2-7, with 7 positions matching TRBD1. The junction had 10 bases not matched to a gene; V was cut back by 8 bases and J by 3 bases. Looked up from germline, CDR1 is SNHLY and CDR2 is FYNNEI. The CDR3 contains 14 residues. For the CDR3, the DNA is TGTGCCAGCTCGTTGGGGACAGAAATCTACGAGCAGTACTTC. Its translation: CASSLGTEIYEQYF.

The chain is built from TRBV29-1 and TRBJ2-1, with a weak D call TRBD2 (5 bases). The CDR3 sequence is 13 residues long. V was cut by 1 base and J by 8 bases, with 12 bases left in between. CDR1 SQVTM and CDR2 ANQGSEA come from the germline V gene. The CDR3 spells CSVEGFAGYEQFF. In nucleotides, the CDR3 is TGCAGCGTTGAAGGATTTGCGGGCTATGAGCAGTTCTTC.

This clonotype was seen only a few times. V gene TRBV4-1 combines with J gene TRBJ2-5; 8 bases agree with TRBD1. CDR3 size: 14 residues. CDR1 and CDR2 from the germline V gene are MGHRA and YSYEKL. V lost 4 bases, J lost 5 bases, and 6 bases stayed unmatched. This CDR3 is CASSLTQGAETQYF. Here the CDR3 DNA reads TGCGCCAGCAGCCTCACTCAGGGGGCCGAGACCCAGTACTTC.

The V gene is TRBV5-4, the J gene TRBJ1-2; tentatively, D is TRBD1 (6 bases). The CDR3 loop spans 14 amino acids. V was clipped by 0 bases and J by 3 bases, with 9 bases between them. From germline, CDR1 is SGHNT and CDR2 YYREEE (reference sequence). CDR3 residues: CASSLASGDYGYTF. The CDR3 bases are TGTGCCAGCAGCTTGGCTTCAGGGGACTATGGCTACACCTTC.

Concerning this clonotype: Given a much more abundant clone one base away, this may be a read error. J is TRBJ2-1 and V is TRBV28; 8 nucleotides align to TRBD2. V lost 4 bases, J lost 5 bases, and 7 bases stayed unmatched. The CDR3 totals 15 residues. Germline CDR1 reads MDHEN; CDR2 reads SYDVKM. The DNA for the CDR3 is TGTGCCAGCAGTTGCAAAGCGGGAGAGAACAATGAGCAGTTCTTC. Its protein product is CASSCKAGENNEQFF.

About this clonotype: Mismatch with germline at one junction end may stem from a read error. This sequence joins TRBV9 and TRBJ2-3, with D tentatively TRBD2 (6 bases). CDR1 and CDR2 from the germline V gene are SGDLS and YYNGEE. This CDR3 contains 15 residues. The CDR3 DNA sequence: TGTGCCGGCAGCGTTAGCGGACCTAGCACAGATACGCAGTATTTT. Its translation is CAGSVSGPSTDTQYF.

Points on this clonotype: Just one base apart from a much larger clone, this may be a read error. CDR3 loop: CAISAGRAGSDTQYF. The CDR3 coding sequence is TGCGCCATCTCCGCGGGGAGGGCCGGTTCGGATACGCAGTATTTT. The chain joins TRBV4-1 to TRBJ2-3; 7 bases match TRBD2. This CDR3 has 15 amino acids. J was trimmed by 6 bases and V by 10 bases; bases with no gene match: 16. Germline lookup yields CDR1 MGHRA and CDR2 YSYEKL.

This clonotype was picked up a small number of times. The rearrangement links TRBV5-1 to TRBJ2-7; 11 nucleotides match TRBD2. J gave up 5 bases and V 0 bases, and 4 bases lay outside the gene matches. The CDR3 loop spans 15 amino acids. Germline V gene sequence: CDR1 SGHRS, CDR2 YFSETQ. The CDR3 sequence: CASSLDSGRADEQYF. Written as DNA, the CDR3 is TGCGCCAGCAGCTTGGATAGCGGGAGGGCCGACGAGCAGTACTTC.

V and J are TRBV7-3 and TRBJ2-6; possibly TRBD1 for D (6 bases). This CDR3 contains 18 residues. CDR1 is SGHTA and CDR2 is FQGTGA in the germline V gene. Trimming removed 2 bases from V and 1 base from J, with 15 bases in between. CDR3: CASSLQGNGPSGANVLTF. DNA for the CDR3: TGTGCCAGCAGCTTACAGGGGAACGGCCCATCTGGGGCCAACGTCCTGACTTTC.

The V call is TRBV12-3 or TRBV12-4, the J call TRBJ1-1; no firm D call. Trimming took 6 bases from V and 11 from J, leaving 13 bases between them. The CDR3 sequence is 11 residues long. CDR3: CASSLGNLAFF. The CDR3 DNA sequence: TGTGCCAGCAGCCTAGGGAATCTTGCTTTCTTT.

This clonotype was observed a handful of times. The chain recombines TRBV5-8 with TRBJ1-2; no clear D gene. Germline V gene lookup returns CDR1 SGHTS and CDR2 YDEGEE. Trimming took 2 bases from V and 2 from J, leaving 7 bases between them. The CDR3 length is 13 residues. The CDR3 reads CASSFRSNYGYTF. In nucleotides, the CDR3 is TGTGCCAGCAGCTTTCGGAGCAACTATGGCTACACCTTC.

The J gene is TRBJ2-1, the V gene TRBV20-1, with 9 positions matching TRBD2. Looked up from germline, CDR1 is DFQATT and CDR2 is SNEGSKA (reference sequence). Trimming removed 0 bases from V and 6 bases from J; junction bases left unmatched: 6. This CDR3 contains 15 residues. CDR3 sequence: CSARDPGLASNEQFF. The CDR3 coding sequence is TGCAGTGCTAGAGATCCGGGACTAGCTTCCAATGAGCAGTTCTTC.